Following are 28 T cell receptor beta chains from one sample sequenced in a study of PD-L1 blockade in urothelial cancer. Sequenced by immunoSEQ multiplex PCR; TCRdb stores in-frame clones only, minus some. This table holds tens of thousands of clones, about four fifths found once. The time point is: pretreatment peripheral blood. The specimen was PBMCs, collected around atezolizumab (anti-PD-L1) treatment. The receptor source for this set is a man aged 65 to 79 with urothelial cancer.

The CDR3, as DNA: TGTGCCGGAGGGACTAGCGGGGCCAAATCCTACGAGCAGTACTTC. As protein: CAGGTSGAKSYEQYF. This rearrangement joins TRBV6-1 to TRBJ2-7; TRBD2 matches at 13 bases. The V and J ends lost 11 bases and 1 base, in that order; junction bases with no gene match: 8. This CDR3 comprises 15 residues. The germline V gene has CDR1 MNHNS and CDR2 SASEGT.

The chain couples TRBV10-3 to TRBJ1-2; 7 nucleotides match TRBD1. CDR1 is ENHRY and CDR2 is SYGVKD in the germline V gene. V gave up 2 bases and J gave up 2 bases; unmatched junction bases: 8. The CDR3 is 16 residues long. This chain's CDR3 is CAISEDGQVPNYGYTF. DNA of the CDR3: TGTGCCATCAGTGAGGACGGACAGGTCCCCAACTATGGCTACACCTTC.

This sequence joins TRBV6-1 and TRBJ2-5, with D unresolved. The CDR3 contains 15 residues. Germline lookup yields CDR1 MNHNS and CDR2 SASEGT. The V and J ends lost 1 base and 5 bases respectively, with 14 bases between them. CDR3 coding DNA: TGTGCCAGCAGTGAAGGGGCAGTACCCCGTGAGACCCAGTACTTC. It codes for CASSEGAVPRETQYF.

This clone was recorded once. The chain uses TRBV13 and TRBJ2-2; 13 bases are shared with TRBD2. V shed 3 bases and J 3 bases; nucleotides not matched to a gene: 4. Germline values: CDR1 PRHDT, CDR2 FYEKMQ (reference sequence). The CDR3 runs to 17 residues. CDR3 amino acids: CASSLRLAGGYTGELFF. CDR3 nucleotide sequence: TGTGCCAGCAGCTTGAGACTAGCGGGAGGTTACACCGGGGAGCTGTTTTTT.

The chain couples TRBV5-1 to TRBJ2-7, with 7 bases identical to TRBD1. Trimming removed 4 bases from V and 0 bases from J; junction bases left unmatched: 4. The CDR3 length is 14 residues. Germline loops: CDR1 SGHRS, CDR2 YFSETQ. The CDR3 sequence: CASSTGVSSYEQYF. Here the CDR3 DNA reads TGCGCCAGCAGCACAGGGGTTAGCTCCTACGAGCAGTACTTC.

The chain uses TRBV30 and TRBJ2-1, with 10 nucleotides matching TRBD2. The CDR3 has 13 amino acids. Trimming took 0 bases from V and 11 from J; bases not matched to a gene: 4. Per germline, CDR1 GTSNPN and CDR2 SVGIG (reference sequence). The DNA of the CDR3 is TGTGCCTGGAGTGTAGCGGGAGGGCCGAAGCAGTTCTTC. Translation: CAWSVAGGPKQFF.

The V call is TRBV2, the J call TRBJ2-2; perhaps TRBD1 as D (5 bases). V gave up 4 bases and J gave up 4 bases, with 13 bases separating them. The CDR3 has 15 amino acids. CDR1 is SNHLY, CDR2 FYNNEI, per germline. The CDR3, as DNA: TGTGCCAGCAGTGCAAGGGGCTTCGGCACCGGGGAGCTGTTTTTT. It is translated as CASSARGFGTGELFF.

With regard to this clone: The sample holds other DNA sequences that translate to the same CDR3. Here the CDR3 reads CASIGLDQSFGYEQYF. The CDR3 nucleotides read TGCGCCAGCATCGGACTTGACCAATCCTTCGGCTACGAGCAGTACTTC. V gene TRBV10-2 combines with J gene TRBJ2-7; D possibly corresponds to TRBD2 (5 bases). Germline V gene data show CDR1 as WSHSY and CDR2 as SAAADI. The V gene lost 7 bases and the J gene lost 3 bases, with 22 bases spanning the gap. This CDR3 is built from 16 residues.

The chain employs TRBV27 and TRBJ2-1; 7 positions match TRBD2. The CDR3 is 18 amino acids. V trimming: 2 bases; J trimming: 9 bases; junction bases outside the gene matches: 19. CDR1 is MNHEY and CDR2 is SMNVEV in the germline V gene (reference sequence). Here the CDR3 DNA reads TGTGCCAGCAGTTTACACGATTGGGGCGGGAGTAAGGGCGGTGAGCAGTTCTTC. Residues: CASSLHDWGGSKGGEQFF.

The chain joins TRBV9 to TRBJ2-3; 10 positions match TRBD2. The V segment lost 0 bases and the J segment 2 bases; nucleotides outside the gene matches: 9. Germline CDR1 and CDR2: SGDLS and YYNGEE. The CDR3 sequence is 18 residues long. Here the CDR3 DNA reads TGTGCCAGCAGCGTAGGGCCTAGCGGGGGTTTTTTCACAGATACGCAGTATTTT. Translating it yields CASSVGPSGGFFTDTQYF.

Here the CDR3 reads CASSLERGFTEAFF. CDR3 nucleotide sequence: TGCGCCAGCAGCTTGGAACGGGGGTTCACTGAAGCTTTCTTT. V gene TRBV5-1 combines with J gene TRBJ1-1; D is possibly TRBD1 (5 bases). The CDR3 covers 14 residues. The V and J ends lost 0 bases and 4 bases respectively, with 10 bases between them. Germline V gives CDR1 SGHRS, CDR2 YFSETQ.

The genes are TRBV10-2 and TRBJ1-5; possible D gene TRBD1, 6 bases. The CDR3 loop spans 14 amino acids. Trimming cost V 8 bases and J 6 bases, with 17 bases left between them. The germline gives CDR1 WSHSY, CDR2 SAAADI. CDR3 DNA: TGCGCCAGCGGATCCGGGACAATAGGTCAGCCCCAGCATTTT. Translation: CASGSGTIGQPQHF.

This clone came up once. The chain links TRBV5-1 to TRBJ2-3; TRBD2 matches 8 bases. Unmatched junction bases numbered 6, after V lost 2 bases and J lost 1 base. The CDR3 loop spans 16 amino acids. Germline CDR1 SGHRS, CDR2 YFSETQ. CDR3 protein: CASSFEVREGTDTQYF. CDR3 in DNA: TGCGCCAGCAGCTTTGAGGTGCGGGAGGGCACAGATACGCAGTATTTT.

This chain connects TRBV10-3 to TRBJ2-3, with TRBD1 matching over 7 bases. Germline trimming cut 4 bases from V and 2 bases from J; bases unmatched to any gene: 6. The germline gives CDR1 ENHRY, CDR2 SYGVKD. The CDR3 covers 15 residues. Here the CDR3 DNA reads TGTGCCATCAGTGGAGGACAGGAACACACAGATACGCAGTATTTT. Its translation is CAISGGQEHTDTQYF.

This clone was observed a single time. V gene TRBV5-1 combines with J gene TRBJ2-3, with TRBD2 matching 11 bases. Unmatched junction bases numbered 8, after V lost 4 bases and J lost 1 base. The CDR3 loop spans 17 amino acids. The V gene's germline CDR1 is SGHRS and CDR2 YFSETQ. The CDR3 is CASSPTGTSGGTDTQYF. CDR3 DNA: TGCGCCAGCAGCCCGACCGGGACTAGCGGAGGCACAGATACGCAGTATTTT.

V is TRBV10-1 and J is TRBJ1-1; 11 positions match TRBD1. Germline V lookup: CDR1 WNHNN, CDR2 SYGVQD (reference sequence). This CDR3 has 16 amino acids. Trimming took 0 bases from V and 4 from J; bases not matched to a gene: 4. CDR3 DNA sequence: TGCGCCAGCAGTGAGTCCCCAGGGACAGGGGGCACTGAAGCTTTCTTT. This gives the protein CASSESPGTGGTEAFF.

V is TRBV19 and J is TRBJ2-1; TRBD2 matches at 10 bases. The J segment lost 6 bases and the V segment lost 9 bases, leaving 11 bases of the junction unmatched. Germline CDR1 and CDR2: LNHDA and SQIVND (reference sequence). The CDR3 extends over 15 amino acids. The CDR3 reads CASGNSGRLFNEQFF. The CDR3, as DNA: TGTGCCAGCGGGAATAGCGGGAGGCTTTTCAATGAGCAGTTCTTC.

This rearrangement joins TRBV29-1 to TRBJ2-1; 9 bases map to TRBD2. CDR1 SQVTM and CDR2 ANQGSEA come from the germline V gene. V lost 8 bases and J lost 8; bases outside the gene matches: 13. This CDR3 contains 14 residues. The CDR3 sequence is CSTEGREGLYEQFF. CDR3 nucleotides: TGCAGCACGGAGGGGCGGGAGGGCCTATATGAGCAGTTCTTC.

The chain recombines TRBV28 with TRBJ1-4; 7 bases agree with TRBD1. The germline gives CDR1 MDHEN, CDR2 SYDVKM. The CDR3 contains 13 residues. This CDR3 is CVTGAGENEKLFF. As DNA, the CDR3 is TGTGTTACAGGGGCAGGGGAGAATGAAAAACTGTTTTTT.

In nucleotides, the CDR3 is TGTGCCAGCAGCCAAGTACAGGGACTAGGGCCCCAGTACTTC. Protein product: CASSQVQGLGPQYF. This sequence joins TRBV14 and TRBJ2-5, with 8 bases aligning to TRBD2. Germline CDR1 is SGHDN and CDR2 is FVKESK. This CDR3 has 14 amino acids. V shed 1 base, J shed 9 bases, and the junction held 7 bases outside the gene matches. Full variable domain (outside the CDR3, taken from reference TRBV14 and TRBJ2-5): EAGVTQFPSHSVIEKGQTVTLRCDPISGHDNLYWYRRVMGKEIKFLLHFVKESKQDESGMPNNRFLAERTGGTYSTLKVQPAELEDSGVYFCASSQVQGLGPQYFGPGTRLLVL.

For the CDR3, the DNA is TGTGCCAGCAGCTTTCAGACAGGGAACAATCAGCCCCAGCATTTT. It translates to CASSFQTGNNQPQHF. This chain joins TRBV7-2 and TRBJ1-5; 7 positions agree with TRBD1. After removal of 3 bases from V and 3 bases from J, the junction contained 5 bases not matched to a gene. The CDR3 has 15 residues. CDR1 is SGHTA and CDR2 is FQGNSA in the germline V gene.

This clone was detected only once. This chain uses TRBV5-6 with TRBJ2-3, with D maybe TRBD2 (5 bases). The CDR3 covers 16 residues. From germline, CDR1 is SGHDT and CDR2 YYEEEE. Trimming removed 4 bases at V and 2 bases at J, with 17 bases between. The CDR3 DNA reads TGTGCCAGCAGCCCCCCTGGGAGCGGTGCCACAGATACGCAGTATTTT. Translating gives CASSPPGSGATDTQYF.

The V call is TRBV5-4, the J call TRBJ1-2; tentatively, D is TRBD1 (6 bases). The CDR3 has 15 amino acids. Per the germline V gene, CDR1 is SGHNT and CDR2 is YYREEE (reference sequence). The V end lost 0 bases, the J end lost 3 bases, and 12 bases lay between the germline ends. This CDR3 is CASSLAGGGDYGYTF. CDR3 DNA sequence: TGTGCCAGCAGCTTGGCCGGAGGGGGGGACTATGGCTACACCTTC.

Note on this clone: The junction shows a germline mismatch at one end, possibly a read error. V gene TRBV7-7 combines with J gene TRBJ1-3, with D unclear. There are 18 residues in the CDR3. The germline V gene has CDR1 SSHAT and CDR2 FNYEAQ (reference sequence). The CDR3 DNA reads TGTGCTAGCAGCTTAGAACCAACAAGCCGGGACTCTGGAAACACCATATATTTT. Protein: CASSLEPTSRDSGNTIYF.

The V gene is TRBV18, the J gene TRBJ2-1, with D maybe TRBD2 (6 bases). The V and J ends lost 1 base and 5 bases respectively, with 6 bases between them. The CDR3 has 13 residues. CDR1 and CDR2 (germline): KGHSH, LQKENI. CDR3 nucleotides: TGTGCCAGCTCACCACAGCGGGACAATGAGCAGTTCTTC. Translating gives CASSPQRDNEQFF. The variable domain in full, completed from reference TRBV18 and TRBJ2-1, reads NAGVMQNPRHLVRRRGQEARLRCSPMKGHSHVYWYRQLPEEGLKFMVYLQKENIIDESGMPKERFSAEFPKEGPSILRIQQVVRGDSAAYFCASSPQRDNEQFFGPGTRLTVL.

The chain has TRBV6-1 and TRBJ2-5; 10 nucleotides line up with TRBD2. The CDR3 covers 15 residues. V lost 6 bases and J lost 9; bases outside the gene matches: 13. Germline V gives CDR1 MNHNS, CDR2 SASEGT. The CDR3 loop reads CASRLASGSAHAQYF. The CDR3 coding sequence is TGTGCCAGCAGGCTGGCTAGCGGGAGCGCCCACGCCCAGTACTTC.

The chain recombines TRBV6-5 with TRBJ2-1; a weak D match, TRBD2 (5 bases). There are 11 residues in the CDR3. Trimming took 7 bases from V and 8 from J, leaving 9 bases between them. CDR1 is MNHEY and CDR2 is SVGAGI in the germline V gene. The CDR3 loop reads CASTRGYEQFF. The CDR3 DNA sequence: TGTGCCAGCACACGGGGTTATGAGCAGTTCTTC.

The gene calls are TRBV5-1 and TRBJ2-3; TRBD1 matches at 12 bases. Trimming at V came to 5 bases and at J to 2 bases, leaving 6 bases not matched to a gene. The CDR3 spans 16 residues. Germline CDR1 SGHRS, CDR2 YFSETQ. The CDR3: CASRGGTGGNTDTQYF. In DNA form, the CDR3 reads TGCGCCAGCAGGGGCGGGACAGGGGGCAACACAGATACGCAGTATTTT.